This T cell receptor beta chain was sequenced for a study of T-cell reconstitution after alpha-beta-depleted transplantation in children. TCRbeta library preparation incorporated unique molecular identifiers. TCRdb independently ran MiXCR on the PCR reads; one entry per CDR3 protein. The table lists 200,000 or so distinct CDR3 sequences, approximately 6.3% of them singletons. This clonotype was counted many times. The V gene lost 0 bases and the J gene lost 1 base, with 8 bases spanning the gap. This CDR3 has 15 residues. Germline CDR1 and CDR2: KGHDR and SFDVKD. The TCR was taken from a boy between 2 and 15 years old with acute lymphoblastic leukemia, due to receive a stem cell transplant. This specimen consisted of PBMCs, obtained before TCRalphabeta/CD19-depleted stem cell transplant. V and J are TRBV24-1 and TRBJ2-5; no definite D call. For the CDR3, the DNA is TGTGCCACCAGTGATTTGCAGGATTTCCAAGAGACCCAGTACTTC. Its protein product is CATSDLQDFQETQYF.